This T cell receptor beta chain was recorded in a study of technical replicates of blood from a few donors. Looked up from germline, CDR1 is GTSNPN and CDR2 is SVGIG (reference sequence). V lost 3 bases to trimming and J lost 7 bases; unmatched junction nucleotides: 3. The CDR3 consists of 12 residues. This clone is termed medium-sized. Within the sample, other DNA sequences also encode this same CDR3. The method was immunoSEQ multiplex PCR; TCRdb's version includes in-frame clones alone and lacks a portion of them. Of about 73,000 clones listed, approximately 90% were seen once; the top ten hold 4.7%.

The receptor was isolated from a human donor in good health. Some clones in this sample may be carry-over from other donors' samples. Input material: PBMCs. The chain is built from TRBV30 and TRBJ2-1; 7 bases map to TRBD2. The DNA for the CDR3 is TGTGCCTGGAGCTGGGGAGGGAATGAGCAGTTCTTC. It specifies CAWSWGGNEQFF.